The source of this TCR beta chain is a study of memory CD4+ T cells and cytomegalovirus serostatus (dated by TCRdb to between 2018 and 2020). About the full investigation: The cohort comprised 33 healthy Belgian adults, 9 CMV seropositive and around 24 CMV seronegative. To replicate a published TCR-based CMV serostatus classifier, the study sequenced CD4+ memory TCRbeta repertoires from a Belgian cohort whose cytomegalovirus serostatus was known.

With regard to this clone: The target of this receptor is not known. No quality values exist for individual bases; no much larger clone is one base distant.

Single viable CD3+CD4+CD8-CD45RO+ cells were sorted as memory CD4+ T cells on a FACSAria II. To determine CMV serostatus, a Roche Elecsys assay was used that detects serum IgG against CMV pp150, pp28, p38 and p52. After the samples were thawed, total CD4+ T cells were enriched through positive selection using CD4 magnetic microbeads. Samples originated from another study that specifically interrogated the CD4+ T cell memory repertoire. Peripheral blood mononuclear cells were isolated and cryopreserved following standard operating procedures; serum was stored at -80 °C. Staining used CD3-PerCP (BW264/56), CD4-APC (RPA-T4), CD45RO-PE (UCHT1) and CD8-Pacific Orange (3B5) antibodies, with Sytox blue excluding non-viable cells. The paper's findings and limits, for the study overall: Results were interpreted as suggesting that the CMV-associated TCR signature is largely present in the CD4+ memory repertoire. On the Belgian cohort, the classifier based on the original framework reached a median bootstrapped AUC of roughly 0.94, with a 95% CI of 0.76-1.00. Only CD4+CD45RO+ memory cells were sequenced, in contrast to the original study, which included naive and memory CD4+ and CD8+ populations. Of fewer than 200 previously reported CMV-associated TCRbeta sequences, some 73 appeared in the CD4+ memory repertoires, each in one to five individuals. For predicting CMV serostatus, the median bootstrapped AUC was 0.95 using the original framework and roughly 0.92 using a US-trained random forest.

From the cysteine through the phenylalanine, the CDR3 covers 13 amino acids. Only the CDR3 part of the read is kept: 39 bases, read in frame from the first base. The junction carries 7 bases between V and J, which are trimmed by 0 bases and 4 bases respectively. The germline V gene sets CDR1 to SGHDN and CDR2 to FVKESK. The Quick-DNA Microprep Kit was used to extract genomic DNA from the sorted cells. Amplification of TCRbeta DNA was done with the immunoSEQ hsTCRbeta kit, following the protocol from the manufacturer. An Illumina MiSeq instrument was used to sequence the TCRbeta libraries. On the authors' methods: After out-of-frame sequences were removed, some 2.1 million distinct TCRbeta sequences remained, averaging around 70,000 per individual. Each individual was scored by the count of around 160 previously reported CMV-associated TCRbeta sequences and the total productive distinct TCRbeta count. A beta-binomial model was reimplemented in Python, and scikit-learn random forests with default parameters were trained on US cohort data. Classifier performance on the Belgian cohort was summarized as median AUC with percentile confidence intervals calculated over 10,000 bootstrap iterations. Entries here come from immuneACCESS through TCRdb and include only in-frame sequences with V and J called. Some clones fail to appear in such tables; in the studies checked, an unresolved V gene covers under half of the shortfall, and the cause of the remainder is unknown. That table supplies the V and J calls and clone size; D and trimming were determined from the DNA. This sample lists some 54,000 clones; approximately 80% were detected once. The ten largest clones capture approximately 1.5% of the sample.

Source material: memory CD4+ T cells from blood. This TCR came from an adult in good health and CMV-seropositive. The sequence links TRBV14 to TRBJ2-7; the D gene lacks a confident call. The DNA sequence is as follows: TGTGCCAGCAGCCAAGATCGAAATTACGAGCAGTACTTC. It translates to CASSQDRNYEQYF.